Below, 30 T cell receptor beta chains from the same sample are listed, as sequenced in a study of T cell responses to AZD1222 COVID-19 vaccine (dated by TCRdb to the early 2020s). Library creation used the immunoSEQ multiplex PCR assay. TCRdb stores this immuneACCESS table with in-frame sequences only. Part of the clones is absent; in the studies checked, under half of the shortfall reflects unresolved V genes, and no reason is known for the rest. The sample table shows 110,000 to 150,000 clones, and roughly 91% are seen once. The ten largest clones capture over 7.5% of the sample. The sample's time point label, decoded: baseline before first vaccination. The sample was peripheral blood, taken on day 0 of AZD1222 vaccination. The receptors were sampled from an adult in good health.

CDR3 sequence: CASSEYRGLAFF. The CDR3 DNA reads TGTGCCAGCAGTGAATACAGGGGGCTGGCTTTCTTT. The rearrangement uses TRBV28 and TRBJ1-1, with 9 positions matching TRBD1. Germline V CDR1 and CDR2: MDHEN, SYDVKM. V was pared by 5 bases and J by 11 bases, with 6 bases of the junction left unmatched. The CDR3 runs 12 residues.

The chain uses TRBV7-2 and TRBJ2-3; TRBD2 matches 8 bases. Germline V gene lookup returns CDR1 SGHTA and CDR2 FQGNSA. V was pared by 4 bases and J by 6 bases, with 15 bases of the junction left unmatched. The CDR3 is 17 amino acids. The CDR3 is CASSYGLGSGVGDTQYF. The CDR3 DNA reads TGTGCCAGCAGCTATGGCTTGGGTAGCGGGGTAGGTGATACGCAGTATTTT.

Points on this clone: Other DNA variants within this sample encode the same CDR3. The J gene is TRBJ2-7, the V gene TRBV6-5; D gene ambiguous. The germline V and J ends were trimmed by 0 bases and 4 bases, with 10 bases remaining between them. This CDR3 comprises 14 residues. Germline-derived CDR1 and CDR2 are MNHEY and SVGAGI. CDR3 in amino acids: CASSYSRGGYEQYF. The CDR3 DNA reads TGTGCCAGCAGTTACTCGAGAGGTGGGTACGAGCAGTACTTC.

The chain combines TRBV3-1 (or the pseudogene TRBV3-2) with TRBJ1-5, with D hard to call. This CDR3 spans 14 amino acids. V was shortened by 3 bases and J by 9 bases, with 15 bases between the two germline ends. CDR1 and CDR2 from the germline V gene are LGHDT and YNNKEL (reference sequence). The CDR3 region has the DNA TGTGCCAGCAGCCAGAACTCCCGGGGAGCGCCCCAGCATTTT. This translates into CASSQNSRGAPQHF.

In this sample, this clone turned up once. The genes are TRBV7-2 and TRBJ2-3; 8 bases align to TRBD2. V lost 2 bases to trimming and J lost 2 bases; unmatched junction nucleotides: 12. CDR1 is SGHTA and CDR2 is FQGNSA in the germline V gene. CDR3 length: 18 residues. As DNA, the CDR3 is TGTGCCAGCAGCTTATCCGGTCCAGCGGGGGACCTCACAGATACGCAGTATTTT. It is translated as CASSLSGPAGDLTDTQYF.

This clone showed up just once. V is TRBV3-1 (or the pseudogene TRBV3-2) and J is TRBJ2-1; D uncertain. Germline CDR1 and CDR2: LGHDT and YNNKEL (reference sequence). Between the trimmed V and J ends, which lost 7 bases and 5 bases, there was a span of 12 bases. The CDR3 extends over 13 amino acids. The CDR3 spells CASKTIRNNEQFF. The CDR3 DNA reads TGTGCCAGCAAGACGATTAGGAACAATGAGCAGTTCTTC.

The chain combines TRBV19 with TRBJ1-3; D gene uncertain. Trimming removed 6 bases at V and 0 bases at J, with 21 bases between. Germline V CDR1 and CDR2: LNHDA, SQIVND (reference sequence). The CDR3 consists of 18 residues. CDR3 coding DNA: TGTGCCAGTAGGGACGGACCTTCTCCTGGGGTCTCTGGAAACACCATATATTTT. Translating gives CASRDGPSPGVSGNTIYF.

The chain has TRBV19 and TRBJ1-2, with D maybe TRBD1 (6 bases). Germline CDR1 is LNHDA and CDR2 is SQIVND (reference sequence). The CDR3 loop spans 13 amino acids. Deletions cut 1 base from V and 6 bases from J, with 9 bases between. The CDR3 protein is CASSIGAGDGYTF. In nucleotides, the CDR3 is TGTGCCAGTAGTATAGGGGCAGGGGATGGCTACACCTTC.

This chain connects TRBV14 to TRBJ1-2, with a possible D match to TRBD1 (5 bases). The CDR3 contains 13 residues. Trimming removed 0 bases at V and 8 bases at J, with 10 bases between. From germline, CDR1 is SGHDN and CDR2 FVKESK. CDR3 coding DNA: TGTGCCAGCAGCCAAGATTGGAGGGACGGCTACACCTTC. Translating it yields CASSQDWRDGYTF.

V and J are TRBV19 and TRBJ1-1; 7 nucleotides match TRBD1. V was pared by 10 bases and J by 4 bases, with 9 bases of the junction left unmatched. This CDR3 has 13 amino acids. The V gene's germline CDR1 is LNHDA and CDR2 SQIVND (reference sequence). CDR3 sequence: CATRKTGITEAFF. DNA for the CDR3: TGTGCCACGCGAAAGACAGGGATCACTGAAGCTTTCTTT.

The chain couples TRBV13 to TRBJ1-2; D gene unclear. The V and J ends lost 4 bases and 8 bases respectively, with 20 bases between them. CDR3 length equals 15 residues. Germline V gene lookup returns CDR1 PRHDT and CDR2 FYEKMQ (reference sequence). The CDR3 DNA reads as TGTGCCAGCAGCTCTGCGGGGAGGGAGTATTGGGGCTACACCTTC. Translated: CASSSAGREYWGYTF.

The V and J genes are TRBV7-9 and TRBJ1-4; TRBD1 agrees at 8 bases. The CDR3 is 16 amino acids. J was trimmed by 2 bases and V by 3 bases; bases with no gene match: 5. Germline V gene lookup returns CDR1 SEHNR and CDR2 FQNEAQ (reference sequence). The CDR3 DNA sequence: TGTGCCAGCAGCTTCGGACCAGGGGGCACTAATGAAAAACTGTTTTTT. It is translated as CASSFGPGGTNEKLFF.

The CDR3 DNA reads TGTGCCAGCAGTGACTGGGCGAACTATGGCTACACCTTC. Protein sequence: CASSDWANYGYTF. The chain is built from TRBV6-4 and TRBJ1-2; no clear D. Trimming removed 1 base at V and 2 bases at J, with 5 bases between. CDR3 length: 13 residues. In germline, CDR1 is MRHNA, CDR2 SNTAGT.

The CDR3 loop is CASSSRDQYQNSPLHF. The CDR3 region has the DNA TGTGCCAGCAGTTCAAGGGACCAGTATCAAAATTCACCCCTCCACTTT. The chain recombines TRBV7-8 with TRBJ1-6; D perhaps matches TRBD1 (5 bases). Germline assignment: CDR1 SGHVS and CDR2 FQNEAQ. V was pared by 6 bases and J by 7 bases, with 19 bases between. The CDR3 contains 16 residues.

The J gene is TRBJ2-5, the V gene TRBV4-1, with D maybe TRBD1 (5 bases). The germline CDR1 and CDR2 sequences are MGHRA and YSYEKL. Trimming left V 5 bases short and J 4 bases short, with 11 bases between. This CDR3 has 13 amino acids. The DNA for the CDR3 is TGCGCCAGCAGCTCTCGGACATTAGAGACCCAGTACTTC. It yields the protein CASSSRTLETQYF.

The rearrangement joins TRBV7-8 to TRBJ2-7, with D unresolved. This CDR3 is built from 14 residues. Trimming took 5 bases from V and 7 from J, leaving 18 bases between them. Germline values: CDR1 SGHVS, CDR2 FQNEAQ. The CDR3 DNA is TGTGCCAGCAGCATACGGACGGTCGCTAGGGAGCAGTACTTC. Residues: CASSIRTVAREQYF.

The chain is built from TRBV4-1 and TRBJ2-7; tentatively, D is TRBD1 or TRBD2 (6 bases each). The ends were cut back, 1 base at V and 3 bases at J, with 22 bases in the middle. The CDR3 covers 18 residues. CDR1 is MGHRA, CDR2 YSYEKL, per germline. CDR3 bases: TGCGCCAGCAGCCAAGGGTCCTCCGGGGGCCGACCTTACTACGAGCAGTACTTC. Amino acid sequence: CASSQGSSGGRPYYEQYF.

The V and J genes are TRBV10-3 and TRBJ1-5; D may be TRBD1 (6 bases). V lost 3 bases and J lost 0, with 9 bases in between. Looked up from germline, CDR1 is ENHRY and CDR2 is SYGVKD. This CDR3 contains 15 residues. The CDR3 region has the DNA TGTGCCATCAGTGATCAACAGGGTAGCAATCAGCCCCAGCATTTT. It encodes CAISDQQGSNQPQHF.

The chain couples TRBV9 to TRBJ2-3; TRBD2 matches at 16 bases. Per germline, CDR1 SGDLS and CDR2 YYNGEE. This CDR3 is 18 amino acids long. With V trimmed by 2 bases and J by 1 base, 4 bases remained unmatched. Here the CDR3 reads CASSVGTSGGARTDTQYF. CDR3 nucleotides: TGTGCCAGCAGCGTGGGGACTAGCGGGGGGGCCCGCACAGATACGCAGTATTTT. The full variable domain, its missing parts supplied by reference TRBV9 and TRBJ2-3, is DSGVTQTPKHLITATGQRVTLRCSPRSGDLSVYWYQQSLDQGLQFLIQYYNGEERAKGNILERFSAQQFPDLHSELNLSSLELGDSALYFCASSVGTSGGARTDTQYFGPGTRLTVL.

The CDR3 here is CATSRLQSGNQPQHF. CDR3 sequence (DNA): TGTGCCACCAGCAGACTCCAGTCGGGGAATCAGCCCCAGCATTTT. The chain joins TRBV15 to TRBJ1-5; D is unresolved. Trimming took off 2 bases at V and 4 bases at J, with 12 bases between the two ends. The CDR3 covers 15 residues. Germline CDR1 reads LNHNV; CDR2 reads YYDKDF (reference sequence).

V usage is TRBV7-3 and J usage is TRBJ2-3; no reliable D call. The CDR3 has 15 amino acids. The germline V gene has CDR1 SGHTA and CDR2 FQGTGA. The V end was cut by 0 bases, the J end by 2 bases, with 9 bases between. The CDR3 is CASSLTGRSTDTQYF. CDR3 coding DNA: TGTGCCAGCAGCTTAACAGGCAGATCCACAGATACGCAGTATTTT. Using reference TRBV7-3 and TRBJ2-3 for the parts outside the CDR3, the full variable domain is GAGVSQTPSNKVTEKGKYVELRCDPISGHTALYWYRQSLGQGPEFLIYFQGTGAADDSGLPNDRFFAVRPEGSVSTLKIQRTERGDSAVYLCASSLTGRSTDTQYFGPGTRLTVL.

This chain uses TRBV25-1 with TRBJ1-2; 9 bases map to TRBD1. With V trimmed by 4 bases and J by 6 bases, 3 bases remained unmatched. CDR3 size: 13 residues. Germline V gives CDR1 MGHDK, CDR2 SYGVNS. CDR3 bases: TGTGCCAGCAGTGCACAGGGGGCGGATGGCTACACCTTC. It encodes CASSAQGADGYTF.

This clone was counted only a few times. This sequence joins TRBV6-5 and TRBJ2-3; 7 bases align to TRBD2. After removal of 9 bases from V and 2 bases from J, the junction contained 8 bases not matched to a gene. From germline, CDR1 is MNHEY and CDR2 SVGAGI. The CDR3 contains 14 residues. The CDR3 sequence: CASGGAGDTDTQYF. As DNA, the CDR3 is TGTGCCAGTGGCGGGGCGGGGGACACAGATACGCAGTATTTT.

The chain links TRBV10-2 to TRBJ1-1; D perhaps matches TRBD1 (5 bases). The V end lost 5 bases, the J end lost 10 bases, and 20 bases lay between the germline ends. The CDR3 covers 14 residues. The germline V gene encodes CDR1 WSHSY and CDR2 SAAADI. The CDR3 is CASSPPGTYLGAFF. CDR3 nucleotide sequence: TGCGCCAGCAGTCCTCCGGGGACCTACTTAGGAGCTTTCTTT.

This chain joins TRBV19 and TRBJ1-3; D is undetermined. The V gene's germline CDR1 is LNHDA and CDR2 SQIVND (reference sequence). CDR3 size: 15 residues. V dropped 7 bases and J dropped 3 bases, with 16 bases sitting between them. CDR3 bases: TGTGCCAGTACCCCGGGTCTTGGCATTGGAAACACCATATATTTT. This gives the protein CASTPGLGIGNTIYF.

V is TRBV28 and J is TRBJ1-6, with D maybe TRBD1 (5 bases). V shed 4 bases and J shed 10 bases, with 14 bases lying between them. CDR1 MDHEN and CDR2 SYDVKM come from the germline V gene. The CDR3 is made up of 14 amino acids. CDR3 sequence (DNA): TGTGCCAGCAGTTGGGGACGGCGGGGATCACCCCTCCACTTT. The encoded protein is CASSWGRRGSPLHF.

This chain joins TRBV4-2 and TRBJ1-5; no definite D call. V lost 0 bases, J lost 0 bases, and 12 bases lay in between. Per the germline V gene, CDR1 is LGHNA and CDR2 is YNFKEQ. The CDR3 totals 17 residues. The chain's CDR3 is CASSQESPVYSNQPQHF. DNA for the CDR3: TGTGCCAGCAGCCAAGAGTCCCCGGTATATAGCAATCAGCCCCAGCATTTT.

V gene TRBV6-5 combines with J gene TRBJ1-1, with D tentatively TRBD1 (6 bases). The germline V and J ends were trimmed by 4 bases and 3 bases, with 15 bases remaining between them. Germline CDR1 and CDR2: MNHEY and SVGAGI. CDR3 length: 15 residues. For the CDR3, the DNA is TGTGCCAGCAGTTCGTATAGACAGGTGTACACTGAAGCTTTCTTT. Translation: CASSSYRQVYTEAFF.

This chain links TRBV20-1 with TRBJ2-1; D is undetermined. This CDR3 spans 11 amino acids. Germline V gene data show CDR1 as DFQATT and CDR2 as SNEGSKA (reference sequence). The V gene lost 2 bases and the J gene lost 10 bases, with 9 bases spanning the gap. The DNA for the CDR3 is TGCAGTGCTAGAAAACTCCAAGAGCAGTTCTTC. Its protein is CSARKLQEQFF.

V gene TRBV30 combines with J gene TRBJ1-5; D is uncertain. This CDR3 is built from 15 residues. The germline V gene has CDR1 GTSNPN and CDR2 SVGIG (reference sequence). Trimming removed 5 bases at V and 6 bases at J, with 20 bases between. CDR3 sequence: CAWEEVGRICQPQHF. As DNA, the CDR3 is TGTGCCTGGGAAGAAGTTGGGAGGATCTGTCAGCCCCAGCATTTT.